These 21 T cell receptor beta chains came from one sample sequenced in a study of CD8 T cells in ankylosing spondylitis. General study findings and limits: A motif of several highly homologous TCR beta variants was seen as apparently characteristic of ankylosing spondylitis blood.

TCRdb ran MiXCR on the 5' RACE reads and lists one entry per CDR3 protein. The sample has some 800,000 distinct CDR3 sequences; 10% to 15% are singletons. Antigens for these TCRs are unknown. The sample consisted of blood, either unsorted or a sorted T cell fraction (not recorded which). Receptor source: a male donor with ankylosing spondylitis.

This clonotype appeared many times. The J gene is TRBJ2-5, the V gene TRBV29-1; unclear D gene. Trimming cost V 6 bases and J 1 base, with 15 bases left between them. The CDR3 consists of 14 residues. Germline CDR1 is SQVTM and CDR2 is ANQGSEA. In DNA form, the CDR3 reads TGCAGCGTCGCTCCCGACTGGAGCCAAGAGACCCAGTACTTC. The encoded protein is CSVAPDWSQETQYF.

This clonotype was detected a few times. The CDR3 DNA sequence: TGCAGTGCCCTAAAGCAGGGGACTAATGAAAAACTGTTTTTT. It yields the protein CSALKQGTNEKLFF. This chain joins TRBV20-1 and TRBJ1-4, with D maybe TRBD1 (6 bases). Germline values: CDR1 DFQATT, CDR2 SNEGSKA (reference sequence). The germline V and J ends were trimmed by 6 bases and 2 bases, with 13 bases remaining between them. This CDR3 comprises 14 residues.

V is TRBV5-1 and J is TRBJ2-4; 7 positions match TRBD1. The germline CDR1 and CDR2 sequences are SGHRS and YFSETQ. V shed 7 bases, J shed 1 base, and the junction held 5 bases outside the gene matches. The CDR3 totals 14 residues. The CDR3 spells CASAPQGAKNIQYF. CDR3 sequence (DNA): TGCGCCAGCGCCCCACAGGGGGCCAAAAACATTCAGTACTTC. The full variable domain, rest sourced from reference TRBV5-1 and TRBJ2-4, is KAGVTQTPRYLIKTRGQQVTLSCSPISGHRSVSWYQQTPGQGLQFLFEYFSETQRNKGNFPGRFSGRQFSNSRSEMNVSTLELGDSALYLCASAPQGAKNIQYFGAGTRLSVL.

This clonotype was seen only a few times. The gene calls are TRBV5-1 and TRBJ2-3; D gene unclear. This CDR3 spans 15 amino acids. V was pared by 0 bases and J by 2 bases, with 10 bases between. Per the germline V gene, CDR1 is SGHRS and CDR2 is YFSETQ. In DNA form, the CDR3 reads TGCGCCAGCAGCTTGGTTCCCGGCTTCACAGATACGCAGTATTTT. Encoded protein: CASSLVPGFTDTQYF.

V is TRBV6-2 or TRBV6-3 and J is TRBJ2-7; no reliable D call. This CDR3 is built from 13 residues. Trimming cost V 1 base and J 1 base, with 5 bases left between them. CDR1 is MNHEY, CDR2 SVGEGT, per germline. The CDR3 region has the DNA TGTGCCAGCAGTTACTTCGGGTCCTACGAGCAGTACTTC. This codes for CASSYFGSYEQYF.

This clonotype was detected ten times or more. J is TRBJ2-1 and V is TRBV29-1, with 7 bases fitting TRBD2. This CDR3 has 13 residues. Losses at the gene ends were 8 bases for V and 9 bases for J; bases not matched to a gene: 13. CDR1 and CDR2 (germline): SQVTM, ANQGSEA. For the CDR3, the DNA is TGCAGCTCCGGGTCAGCGGGACCCGGTGAGCAGTTCTTC. Translating gives CSSGSAGPGEQFF.

This clonotype occurred a few times. The chain is built from TRBV5-1 and TRBJ2-4; D is uncertain. The germline gives CDR1 SGHRS, CDR2 YFSETQ. Trimming stripped 1 base from V and 1 base from J, with 12 bases between. CDR3 length: 16 amino acids. CDR3 sequence: CASSLSPGGAKNIQYF. The CDR3 nucleotides are TGCGCCAGCAGCTTGTCCCCCGGCGGTGCCAAAAACATTCAGTACTTC. Supplemented by reference TRBV5-1 and TRBJ2-4, the full variable domain reads KAGVTQTPRYLIKTRGQQVTLSCSPISGHRSVSWYQQTPGQGLQFLFEYFSETQRNKGNFPGRFSGRQFSNSRSEMNVSTLELGDSALYLCASSLSPGGAKNIQYFGAGTRLSVL.

Only a few counts were recorded for this clonotype. The chain links TRBV28 to TRBJ1-2; D is uncertain. The V gene's germline CDR1 is MDHEN and CDR2 SYDVKM. The CDR3 loop spans 13 amino acids. Trimming cost V 6 bases and J 2 bases, with 10 bases left between them. CDR3 coding DNA: TGTGCCAGCAGGGTAGACCCCAACTATGGCTACACCTTC. This codes for CASRVDPNYGYTF.

Comments on this clonotype: At one end, the junction sequence differs from germline, possibly due to a read error. V usage is TRBV18 and J usage is TRBJ2-1, with a tentative D call TRBD2 (5 bases). The CDR3 length is 14 residues. From germline, CDR1 is KGHSH and CDR2 LQKENI. The CDR3 is CASSPGMPNNEHFF. Written as DNA, the CDR3 is TGTGCCAGCTCACCCGGGATGCCCAACAATGAGCATTTCTTC. The complete variable domain, with remaining parts taken from reference TRBV18 and TRBJ2-1, reads NAGVMQNPRHLVRRRGQEARLRCSPMKGHSHVYWYRQLPEEGLKFMVYLQKENIIDESGMPKERFSAEFPKEGPSILRIQQVVRGDSAAYFCASSPGMPNNEHFFGPGTRLTVL.

This clonotype was picked up many times. The chain joins TRBV21-1 to TRBJ2-4. TRBV21-1 is described as a pseudogene. The CDR3 is made up of 18 amino acids. The CDR3 coding sequence is TGTGCCAGCAGCAAAGGGTCACGGAAAAGACTAGCCAAAAACATTCAGTACTTC. This gives the protein CASSKGSRKRLAKNIQYF.

This clonotype has a handful of counts. This sequence joins TRBV28 and TRBJ1-6; unclear D gene. This CDR3 has 14 residues. The germline CDR1 and CDR2 sequences are MDHEN and SYDVKM. The V end lost 6 bases, the J end lost 5 bases, and 11 bases lay between the germline ends. The CDR3 sequence is CASRPSIDNSPLHF. CDR3 DNA sequence: TGTGCCAGCAGGCCTAGCATTGATAATTCACCCCTCCACTTT.

In its sample, this clonotype was seen many times. The V and J genes are TRBV20-1 and TRBJ2-1; D possibly uses TRBD1 or TRBD2 (5 bases each). The germline V and J ends were trimmed by 6 bases and 2 bases, with 17 bases remaining between them. Per the germline V gene, CDR1 is DFQATT and CDR2 is SNEGSKA (reference sequence). The CDR3 sequence is 15 residues long. In DNA form, the CDR3 reads TGCAGTGCGGACGGGACCCGCAGGGCCTACAATGAGCAGTTCTTC. Translating it yields CSADGTRRAYNEQFF.

The V and J genes are TRBV5-6 and TRBJ2-7, with 10 nucleotides matching TRBD1. The CDR3 has 17 amino acids. Per germline, CDR1 SGHDT and CDR2 YYEEEE. After removal of 4 bases from V and 3 bases from J, the junction contained 13 bases not matched to a gene. This CDR3 is CASSRDRGPLPGYEQYF. The CDR3 region has the DNA TGTGCCAGCAGCCGGGACAGGGGCCCCCTACCCGGCTACGAGCAGTACTTC.

Only a few counts were recorded for this clonotype. The chain combines TRBV5-1 with TRBJ2-1; D perhaps matches TRBD2 (6 bases). V lost 4 bases and J lost 7, with 18 bases in between. Germline loops: CDR1 SGHRS, CDR2 YFSETQ. This CDR3 is built from 15 residues. Written as DNA, the CDR3 is TGCGCCAGCAGCCTAGGGACTGCGGTTTGGAATGAGCAGTTCTTC. Amino acids: CASSLGTAVWNEQFF.

The CDR3 loop is CASSPPGVTDTQYF. CDR3 sequence (DNA): TGTGCCAGCAGCCCACCCGGCGTCACAGATACGCAGTATTTT. The gene calls are TRBV6-1 and TRBJ2-3; no reliable D call. Trimming removed 6 bases at V and 2 bases at J, with 12 bases between. The CDR3 is made up of 14 amino acids. Germline V CDR1 and CDR2: MNHNS, SASEGT.

The genes are TRBV7-3 and TRBJ2-5; 7 bases are shared with TRBD1. Germline V gene data show CDR1 as SGHTA and CDR2 as FQGTGA. Trimming removed 8 bases from V and 3 bases from J; junction bases left unmatched: 6. The CDR3 is made up of 13 amino acids. In nucleotides, the CDR3 is TGTGCCAGCGGTATGACAGGGAAAGAGACCCAGTACTTC. This gives the protein CASGMTGKETQYF.

This clonotype has ten or more counts. The chain recombines TRBV10-3 with TRBJ2-3, with D possibly being TRBD2 (7 bases). The germline gives CDR1 ENHRY, CDR2 SYGVKD. The CDR3 spans 15 residues. Trimming took 6 bases from V and 5 from J, leaving 18 bases between them. The DNA of the CDR3 is TGTGCCATCAGCCAGAATCCAGGGGAGGGAGATACGCAGTATTTT. It yields the protein CAISQNPGEGDTQYF.

A few counts support this clonotype. The rearrangement uses TRBV5-1 and TRBJ2-7; TRBD1 might be the D (6 bases). From germline, CDR1 is SGHRS and CDR2 YFSETQ. The CDR3 is made up of 14 amino acids. Trimming removed 5 bases from V and 3 bases from J, with 15 bases in between. CDR3: CASSRQGSYYEQYF. The CDR3 bases are TGCGCCAGCAGTCGCCAGGGGAGTTACTACGAGCAGTACTTC.

There are a few counts of this clonotype. This chain uses TRBV4-1 with TRBJ1-2; D is undetermined. CDR1 is MGHRA and CDR2 is YSYEKL in the germline V gene. The CDR3 covers 15 residues. The germline V and J ends were trimmed by 1 base and 4 bases, with 13 bases remaining between them. The CDR3 DNA follows: TGCGCCAGCAGCCAAGCGAACAGTCAGTTCTATGGCTACACCTTC. It specifies CASSQANSQFYGYTF.

The V and J genes are TRBV6-5 and TRBJ2-4, with 8 bases that match TRBD2. Germline CDR1 and CDR2: MNHEY and SVGAGI. The CDR3 is 16 residues long. Trimming at V came to 6 bases and at J to 3 bases, leaving 10 bases not matched to a gene. CDR3 loop: CASRLGPGGGKNIQYF. As DNA, the CDR3 is TGTGCCAGCAGACTCGGACCGGGAGGGGGCAAAAACATTCAGTACTTC.

This clonotype was detected many times. The V and J genes are TRBV10-3 and TRBJ2-1; D is undetermined. There are 12 residues in the CDR3. V shed 2 bases and J shed 7 bases, with 6 bases lying between them. Per the germline V gene, CDR1 is ENHRY and CDR2 is SYGVKD. This chain's CDR3 is CAISETNNEQFF. The CDR3 DNA follows: TGTGCCATCAGTGAGACTAATAATGAGCAGTTCTTC.